Following are 30 T cell receptor beta chains from one sample sequenced in a study of a mutant IDH1 vaccine in newly diagnosed glioma. The repertoire was sequenced with immunoSEQ multiplex PCR; TCRdb's copy has only in-frame clones and lacks some. The sample has roughly 99,000 clones; 80% to 90% are singletons. Time point in this sample: baseline, week 1 (first vaccination visit). Specified treatment: pre-vaccination baseline after standard-of-care therapy. The source was PBMCs, collected from a glioma patient treated with radiotherapy, temozolomide or both. These receptors all stem from a woman between 45 and 65 years old with glioma.

A remark on this clone: One junction end does not reproduce the germline sequence, and a read error may be involved. V and J are TRBV7-2 and TRBJ2-5; D is ambiguous. The CDR3 is made up of 10 amino acids. Germline lookup yields CDR1 SGHTA and CDR2 FQGNSA. In DNA form, the CDR3 reads TGTGCCAGCAGCTTAGAGGTCCTGGACTTC. Translation: CASSLEVLDF.

The chain links TRBV5-4 to TRBJ2-1; D unresolved. Germline V gene lookup returns CDR1 SGHNT and CDR2 YYREEE (reference sequence). Trimming shortened V by 1 base and J by 4 bases, and 9 bases separated the two germline ends. The CDR3 loop spans 14 amino acids. In DNA, the CDR3 is TGTGCCAGCAGCTTGCGTGCCGGATACAATGAGCAGTTCTTC. Its translation: CASSLRAGYNEQFF.

Here the CDR3 DNA reads TGTGCCAGCAGCTTATGGGGGGACACTGAAGCTTTCTTT. As protein: CASSLWGDTEAFF. This chain links TRBV7-3 with TRBJ1-1, with a tentative D call TRBD1 (5 bases). This CDR3 is 13 amino acids long. The V gene's germline CDR1 is SGHTA and CDR2 FQGTGA. V was pared by 2 bases and J by 3 bases, with 7 bases between.

The chain combines TRBV7-2 with TRBJ2-7; D is possibly TRBD2 (5 bases). Germline CDR1 reads SGHTA; CDR2 reads FQGNSA. V lost 3 bases to trimming and J lost 0 bases, with 12 bases between them. The CDR3 length is 15 residues. CDR3 sequence reads: CASSFFSENSYEQYF. For the CDR3, the DNA is TGTGCCAGCAGCTTCTTTAGCGAAAACTCCTACGAGCAGTACTTC.

This clone was detected only a few times. V usage is TRBV9 and J usage is TRBJ1-5, with unresolved D. V lost 4 bases and J lost 1, with 12 bases in between. Germline V lookup: CDR1 SGDLS, CDR2 YYNGEE. The CDR3 loop spans 15 amino acids. CDR3 in amino acids: CASSPQGRSNQPQHF. For the CDR3, the DNA is TGTGCCAGCAGCCCTCAAGGAAGAAGCAATCAGCCCCAGCATTTT.

The chain has TRBV7-9 and TRBJ2-1; no firm D call. The ends were cut back, 4 bases at V and 0 bases at J, with 7 bases in the middle. Germline V gene data show CDR1 as SEHNR and CDR2 as FQNEAQ (reference sequence). The CDR3 is 14 amino acids. The CDR3 bases are TGTGCCAGCAGCTGGGTGGGCTCCTACAATGAGCAGTTCTTC. It specifies CASSWVGSYNEQFF.

CDR3 nucleotides: TGTGCCAGCAGCCAAAGGGTGGCAGTAGGTAGTTACACCGGGGAGCTGTTTTTT. Protein product: CASSQRVAVGSYTGELFF. The V and J genes are TRBV7-9 and TRBJ2-2; D is unresolved. The germline V gene encodes CDR1 SEHNR and CDR2 FQNEAQ (reference sequence). Trimming took 5 bases from V and 3 from J, leaving 22 bases between them. The CDR3 sequence is 18 residues long.

The rearrangement links TRBV6-5 to TRBJ1-1; 7 positions agree with TRBD1. CDR1 is MNHEY, CDR2 SVGAGI, per germline. The trim removed 7 bases at V and 8 bases at J, leaving 4 bases unmatched. The CDR3 is 11 amino acids. This CDR3 is CASTRDSEAFF. The CDR3 DNA reads as TGTGCCAGCACCAGGGACAGCGAAGCTTTCTTT.

This chain joins TRBV14 and TRBJ2-5, with TRBD1 matching 7 bases. The DNA end favors TRBJ2-7, so the J call may be wrong. The V gene's germline CDR1 is SGHDN and CDR2 FVKESK. There are 14 residues in the CDR3. This CDR3 is CASSDDRVPYEQYF. The DNA of the CDR3 is TGTGCCAGCAGCGATGACAGGGTGCCCTACGAGCAGTACTTC.

The rearrangement joins TRBV2 to TRBJ2-3, with TRBD2 identical over 10 bases. The CDR3 runs 20 residues. CDR1 and CDR2 from the germline V gene are SNHLY and FYNNEI. The J segment lost 4 bases and the V segment lost 2 bases, leaving 18 bases of the junction unmatched. CDR3 DNA: TGTGCCAGCAGTGAACCGCCGCACCCGGGGCTAGCGGGAGAGGCAGATACGCAGTATTTT. Translated: CASSEPPHPGLAGEADTQYF.

Written as DNA, the CDR3 is TGTGCCAGCAGGGGGGGGGTGTCCTACGAGCAGTACTTC. Translated: CASRGGVSYEQYF. The V call is TRBV27, the J call TRBJ2-7; 7 bases are a match to TRBD2. Germline CDR1 reads MNHEY; CDR2 reads SMNVEV (reference sequence). The ends lost 6 bases at V and 1 base at J; junction bases unmatched: 3. The CDR3 length is 13 residues.

The chain employs TRBV6-5 and TRBJ2-4; 9 bases are a match to TRBD1. Per germline, CDR1 MNHEY and CDR2 SVGAGI. The CDR3 is 15 residues long. The trim removed 7 bases at V and 1 base at J, leaving 5 bases unmatched. CDR3 sequence (DNA): TGTGCCAGCACCTCGACAGGGGGTGCCAAAAACATTCAGTACTTC. Residues: CASTSTGGAKNIQYF.

The chain links TRBV6-1 to TRBJ2-1; D possibly matches TRBD1 or TRBD2 (6 bases each). The V gene lost 3 bases and the J gene lost 5 bases, with 11 bases spanning the gap. Germline loops: CDR1 MNHNS, CDR2 SASEGT. There are 14 residues in the CDR3. In nucleotides, the CDR3 is TGTGCCAGCAGTGAGTGGGGGGCCAACAATGAGCAGTTCTTC. As protein: CASSEWGANNEQFF.

This clone appeared once. The genes are TRBV28 and TRBJ1-2, with a possible D match to TRBD1 (6 bases). V lost 5 bases, J lost 2 bases, and 9 bases lay in between. Per the germline V gene, CDR1 is MDHEN and CDR2 is SYDVKM. The CDR3 spans 13 residues. CDR3 in DNA: TGTGCCAGCAGTCCTACAGGGAACTATGGCTACACCTTC. Amino acids: CASSPTGNYGYTF.

This clone was found once. This chain connects TRBV5-1 to TRBJ2-5, with TRBD1 identical over 8 bases. This CDR3 has 13 residues. J gave up 7 bases and V 3 bases, and 5 bases lay outside the gene matches. Germline values: CDR1 SGHRS, CDR2 YFSETQ. The CDR3 bases are TGCGCCAGCAGCTCGGGACAGGATGGGACCCAGTACTTC. Its translation is CASSSGQDGTQYF.

J is TRBJ2-1 and V is TRBV2, with 8 bases identical to TRBD2. Per the germline V gene, CDR1 is SNHLY and CDR2 is FYNNEI. V was pared by 3 bases and J by 6 bases, with 13 bases of the junction left unmatched. This CDR3 is built from 17 residues. The chain's CDR3 is CASSEGFSGREGNEQFF. CDR3 in DNA: TGTGCCAGCAGTGAGGGTTTCAGCGGGAGAGAGGGCAATGAGCAGTTCTTC.

Written as DNA, the CDR3 is TGTGCCAGCAGTGCCCCAGGGGGTAATATCTACGAGCAGTACTTC. This sequence encodes CASSAPGGNIYEQYF. The chain recombines TRBV28 with TRBJ2-7, with 7 bases lining up with TRBD1. V trimming: 5 bases; J trimming: 3 bases; junction bases outside the gene matches: 10. This CDR3 is built from 15 residues. In germline, CDR1 is MDHEN, CDR2 SYDVKM.

This clone occurred a few times. The rearrangement links TRBV7-3 to TRBJ1-1; maybe TRBD1 (6 bases). V gave up 3 bases and J gave up 1 base, with 6 bases separating them. CDR1 is SGHTA, CDR2 FQGTGA, per germline. The CDR3 extends over 13 amino acids. The CDR3: CASSLGQNTEAFF. CDR3 in DNA: TGTGCCAGCAGCTTGGGACAGAACACTGAAGCTTTCTTT. Together with reference TRBV7-3 and TRBJ1-1, the CDR3 gives the full variable domain: GAGVSQTPSNKVTEKGKYVELRCDPISGHTALYWYRQSLGQGPEFLIYFQGTGAADDSGLPNDRFFAVRPEGSVSTLKIQRTERGDSAVYLCASSLGQNTEAFFGQGTRLTVV.

This chain joins TRBV5-6 and TRBJ1-2; D unclear. This CDR3 spans 16 amino acids. Germline CDR1 SGHDT, CDR2 YYEEEE. The V and J ends lost 0 bases and 4 bases respectively, with 16 bases between them. CDR3 region: CASSLGPQTAVYGYTF. Here the CDR3 DNA reads TGTGCCAGCAGCTTGGGACCCCAGACCGCAGTCTATGGCTACACCTTC.

This clone was seen a handful of times. CDR3 sequence reads: CASSPGSMNTEAFF. The CDR3 DNA reads as TGTGCCAGCAGTCCAGGATCCATGAACACTGAAGCTTTCTTT. The chain employs TRBV7-3 and TRBJ1-1; no clear D gene. This CDR3 has 14 amino acids. Trimming left V 6 bases short and J 0 bases short, with 11 bases between. The germline gives CDR1 SGHTA, CDR2 FQGTGA.

This chain connects TRBV5-1 to TRBJ2-7; 11 bases are a match to TRBD2. The trim removed 0 bases at V and 6 bases at J, leaving 8 bases unmatched. Germline V gene sequence: CDR1 SGHRS, CDR2 YFSETQ. This CDR3 is 16 amino acids long. This chain's CDR3 is CASSLAPLAGDAEQYF. DNA of the CDR3: TGCGCCAGCAGCTTGGCCCCACTAGCGGGAGATGCCGAGCAGTACTTC.

The chain joins TRBV5-1 to TRBJ2-7; the match to TRBD1 covers 10 bases. This CDR3 is 11 amino acids long. The ends lost 9 bases at V and 5 bases at J; junction bases unmatched: 2. The germline V gene has CDR1 SGHRS and CDR2 YFSETQ. The CDR3 is CATGTGDEQYF. The CDR3 DNA reads as TGCGCCACTGGGACAGGGGACGAGCAGTACTTC.

CDR3 sequence reads: CASSQISAPYNEQFF. Here the CDR3 DNA reads TGTGCCAGCAGCCAAATCAGCGCGCCCTACAATGAGCAGTTCTTC. V gene TRBV5-4 combines with J gene TRBJ2-1; D unclear. The CDR3 runs 15 residues. V gave up 4 bases and J gave up 2 bases, with 13 bases separating them. Germline V gene sequence: CDR1 SGHNT, CDR2 YYREEE (reference sequence).

The chain recombines TRBV5-1 with TRBJ2-6, with D possibly matching TRBD1 (5 bases). Germline V gives CDR1 SGHRS, CDR2 YFSETQ. V shed 4 bases and J shed 3 bases, with 11 bases lying between them. The CDR3 length is 15 residues. This chain's CDR3 is CASSPQGVGANVLTF. CDR3 bases: TGCGCCAGCAGCCCCCAGGGCGTTGGGGCCAACGTCCTGACTTTC.

This clone was seen more than once but under ten times. The chain recombines TRBV5-6 with TRBJ1-1; no reliable D call. CDR1 is SGHDT and CDR2 is YYEEEE in the germline V gene. V was clipped by 0 bases and J by 3 bases, with 9 bases between them. This CDR3 has 14 amino acids. CDR3 region: CASSLVGLDTEAFF. The CDR3 DNA reads as TGTGCCAGCAGCTTGGTCGGGCTGGACACTGAAGCTTTCTTT.

The rearrangement uses TRBV11-2 and TRBJ2-1; tentatively, D is TRBD2 (6 bases). The ends were cut back, 1 base at V and 6 bases at J, with 10 bases in the middle. The CDR3 is 14 residues long. Germline V gene data show CDR1 as SGHAT and CDR2 as FQNNGV. CDR3 loop: CASSLAGEGNEQFF. The CDR3 DNA follows: TGTGCCAGCAGCTTAGCGGGAGAGGGCAATGAGCAGTTCTTC. The full variable domain, rest sourced from reference TRBV11-2 and TRBJ2-1, is EAGVAQSPRYKIIEKRQSVAFWCNPISGHATLYWYQQILGQGPKLLIQFQNNGVVDDSQLPKDRFSAERLKGVDSTLKIQPAKLEDSAVYLCASSLAGEGNEQFFGPGTRLTVL.

The V and J genes are TRBV29-1 and TRBJ1-2, with a weak D call TRBD1 (5 bases). V was cut by 7 bases and J by 0 bases, with 21 bases left in between. CDR3 length equals 16 residues. The V gene's germline CDR1 is SQVTM and CDR2 ANQGSEA. CDR3 bases: TGCAGCGCCGGCCCAACGGGGGGAACTTCTAACTATGGCTACACCTTC. This gives the protein CSAGPTGGTSNYGYTF.

V gene TRBV28 combines with J gene TRBJ1-3, with D possibly TRBD1 on 5 matching bases. The germline V gene has CDR1 MDHEN and CDR2 SYDVKM. This CDR3 comprises 14 residues. V was shortened by 5 bases and J by 1 base, with 9 bases between the two germline ends. CDR3 residues: CASSHRTSGNTIYF. CDR3 nucleotides: TGTGCCAGCAGTCATCGGACATCTGGAAACACCATATATTTT. Together with reference TRBV28 and TRBJ1-3, the CDR3 gives the full variable domain: DVKVTQSSRYLVKRTGEKVFLECVQDMDHENMFWYRQDPGLGLRLIYFSYDVKMKEKGDIPEGYSVSREKKERFSLILESASTNQTSMYLCASSHRTSGNTIYFGEGSWLTVV.

The chain carries TRBV28 and TRBJ2-4, with unresolved D. Germline lookup yields CDR1 MDHEN and CDR2 SYDVKM. The CDR3 has 14 residues. V lost 6 bases and J 0 bases, leaving 9 bases between the germline ends. For the CDR3, the DNA is TGTGCCAGCAGAGACCTCCTAGCCAAAAACATTCAGTACTTC. It translates to CASRDLLAKNIQYF.

This chain links TRBV9 with TRBJ1-3, with TRBD1 matching over 9 bases. CDR3 length: 15 residues. Germline lookup yields CDR1 SGDLS and CDR2 YYNGEE. The V and J ends lost 3 bases and 4 bases, in that order; junction bases with no gene match: 5. The CDR3 nucleotides read TGTGCCAGCAGCGGGGACAGGGTAAGAGGAAACACCATATATTTT. Translated: CASSGDRVRGNTIYF.